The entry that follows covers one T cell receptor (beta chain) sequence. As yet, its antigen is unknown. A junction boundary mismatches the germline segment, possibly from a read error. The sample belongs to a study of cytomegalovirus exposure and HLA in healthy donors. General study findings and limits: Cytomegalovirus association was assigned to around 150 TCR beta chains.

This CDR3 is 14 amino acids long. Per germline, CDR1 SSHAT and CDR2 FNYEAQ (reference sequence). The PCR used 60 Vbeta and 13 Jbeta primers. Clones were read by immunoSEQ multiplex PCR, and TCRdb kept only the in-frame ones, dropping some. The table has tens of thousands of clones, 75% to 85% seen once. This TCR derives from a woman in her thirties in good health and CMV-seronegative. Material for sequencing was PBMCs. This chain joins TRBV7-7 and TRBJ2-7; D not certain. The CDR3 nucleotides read TGTGCTAGCAGCAAAGAGAAGGCGGCATACGAGCAGTACTTC. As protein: CASSKEKAAYEQYF.